A selection of T cell receptor beta chains follows, all from one sample in a study of blood T cell repertoires in COVID-19. Assay used: immunoSEQ multiplex PCR; TCRdb lists only in-frame clones, some missing. The sample lists over 100,000 clones; under 90% were seen once. Input material: peripheral blood. These receptors all come from a woman between 55 and 75 years old with acute or convalescent COVID-19. The conserved cysteine and the conserved F or W are not part of the CDR3 here. Rows may omit the clone size; those that give it use once, few, many or a size class.

cdr3_length | v_call | clone_size | cdr3_aa
11 | TRBV2 | once | ASRPTGGTEAF
12 | TRBV5-1 | NA | ASRDSPSTDTQY
14 | TRBV4-1 | once | ASSLNPGQGPYGYT
13 | TRBV2 | NA | ASSEGAGGTGELF
10 | TRBV5-1 | NA | ASSLGGNGYT
13 | TRBV25-1 | NA | ASSGRAANTGELF
13 | TRBV7-6 | NA | ASSLSTERGSPLH
12 | TRBV27 | NA | ASRGGTGHEKLF
12 | TRBV6-5 | NA | ASSRLEGTGELF
15 | TRBV28 | NA | ASSPSTWTDSNQPQH
11 | TRBV11-2 | once | ASKPADRAEAF
12 | TRBV27 | NA | ASKGGGSRSPLH
12 | TRBV5-1 | NA | ASNPQGMDTEAF
14 | TRBV4-2 | few | ASSQRVGTAQEKLF
13 | TRBV19 | NA | ASSKLAGPGDTQY
13 | TRBV14 | NA | ASSQYAPRGTEAF
11 | TRBV12-3/TRBV12-4 | NA | ASSRSASKDYT
9 | TRBV30 | NA | GGQFNEKLF
11 | TRBV28 | NA | ATSLAGGYGYT
11 | TRBV29-1 | NA | SVEDGRNTEAF
11 | TRBV19 | few | ASKTRENSPLH
13 | TRBV27 | few | ASSLAAALRSEQY
13 | TRBV18 | NA | ASSPPGQGGEKLF
16 | TRBV11-2 | NA | ASSPGGTVSSYNSPLH
14 | TRBV11-2 | NA | ASSLAGTGRTNGYT
12 | TRBV5-1 | NA | ASSPHRAPRALH
14 | TRBV18 | NA | ASSPGTGSTYNEQF
15 | TRBV28 | NA | ASSSINRGTSNSPLH
15 | TRBV3-1/TRBV3-2 | once | ASSQGGGVHSGNTIY
16 | TRBV21-1 | few | ASSNPRAPIPSEDGYT
14 | TRBV24-1 | NA | ATSDSPSGDSQPQH
11 | TRBV12-3/TRBV12-4 | NA | ASRPIRGPEAF
11 | TRBV7-3 | NA | ASTSENTDTQY
13 | TRBV24-1 | NA | ATSDRGIEDNEQF
12 | TRBV2 | NA | ASEPTGGRSPLH